The 27 T cell receptor beta chains reported below all come from one sample, sequenced in a study of T cell repertoires in cytomegalovirus infection. Via MiXCR, TCRdb re-called the reads, giving one row per CDR3 protein. The sample has around 490,000 distinct CDR3 sequences, around a quarter seen once. Material for sequencing was PBMCs. All receptors derive from a human donor in good health (CMV status not recorded). Some clones in this sample may be carry-over from other donors' samples.

This clonotype was counted many times. The CDR3 region has the DNA TGTGCCACTACTGTTAACGACGAGCAGTACTTC. Translation gives CATTVNDEQYF. The J gene is TRBJ2-7, the V gene TRBV7-6; D remains unclear. CDR3 length equals 11 residues. V was trimmed by 10 bases and J by 5 bases, leaving 12 bases between them. Per the germline V gene, CDR1 is SGHVS and CDR2 is FNYEAQ.

This clonotype was seen a few times. The chain is built from TRBV7-2 and TRBJ1-1; D remains unclear. The germline CDR1 and CDR2 sequences are SGHTA and FQGNSA. The V and J ends lost 5 bases and 3 bases respectively, with 13 bases between them. This CDR3 comprises 14 residues. The chain's CDR3 is CASSAGPRYTEAFF. The CDR3 DNA is TGTGCCAGCAGCGCCGGGCCCCGCTACACTGAAGCTTTCTTT.

This clonotype was found a few times. The chain joins TRBV7-9 to TRBJ2-5; D remains ambiguous. V lost 1 base, J lost 2 bases, and 8 bases lay in between. CDR1 and CDR2 (germline): SEHNR, FQNEAQ (reference sequence). CDR3 length equals 14 residues. CDR3 in DNA: TGTGCCAGCAGCTTAGGACCTCTGCAAGAGACCCAGTACTTC. It codes for CASSLGPLQETQYF.

This clonotype has more than one count but fewer than ten. V is TRBV7-2 and J is TRBJ1-3, with D unresolved. The V end was cut by 1 base, the J end by 2 bases, with 15 bases between. In germline, CDR1 is SGHTA, CDR2 FQGNSA. The CDR3 is made up of 17 amino acids. The CDR3: CASSLVPRGLTGNTIYF. The DNA for the CDR3 is TGTGCCAGCAGCTTAGTGCCGCGAGGATTAACTGGAAACACCATATATTTT. The whole variable domain, remainder taken from reference TRBV7-2 and TRBJ1-3, is GAGVSQSPSNKVTEKGKDVELRCDPISGHTALYWYRQSLGQGLEFLIYFQGNSAPDKSGLPSDRFSAERTGGSVSTLTIQRTQQEDSAVYLCASSLVPRGLTGNTIYFGEGSWLTVV.

The chain has TRBV7-4 and TRBJ2-1, with TRBD2 matching 11 bases. CDR1 and CDR2 from the germline V gene are SGHVT and SQSDAQ. This CDR3 is built from 17 residues. J gave up 2 bases and V 4 bases, and 7 bases lay outside the gene matches. CDR3 region: CASSSRTSGRPYNEQFF. CDR3 DNA: TGTGCCAGCAGCTCCCGGACTAGCGGGCGACCCTACAATGAGCAGTTCTTC.

This chain links TRBV20-1 with TRBJ2-1; the D is unclear. Germline values: CDR1 DFQATT, CDR2 SNEGSKA (reference sequence). The CDR3 is 12 amino acids. Deletions cut 3 bases from V and 10 bases from J, with 13 bases between. This CDR3 reads CSASDGPEEQFF. The CDR3 DNA reads TGCAGTGCTAGTGATGGCCCGGAGGAGCAGTTCTTC.

The V call is TRBV11-3, the J call TRBJ1-4; D is undetermined. CDR3 size: 15 residues. Per the germline V gene, CDR1 is SGHNT and CDR2 is YENEEA. V was pared by 5 bases and J by 4 bases, with 14 bases between. This CDR3 reads CASSRMTGDNEKLFF. The DNA for the CDR3 is TGTGCCAGCAGCCGGATGACTGGGGATAATGAAAAACTGTTTTTT.

This clonotype occurred a few times. CDR3 sequence: CASSPGSSGPSTDTQYF. The CDR3 DNA reads TGTGCCAGCAGTCCTGGCTCGTCTGGACCGAGCACAGATACGCAGTATTTT. V gene TRBV12-3 or TRBV12-4 combines with J gene TRBJ2-3, with D unclear. The CDR3 runs to 17 residues. V was cut by 5 bases and J by 0 bases, with 18 bases left in between.

This clonotype was recorded a few times. J is TRBJ2-6 and V is TRBV30; D is unresolved. This CDR3 is built from 13 residues. The germline CDR1 and CDR2 sequences are GTSNPN and SVGIG (reference sequence). The V and J ends lost 3 bases and 2 bases respectively, with 5 bases between them. In DNA form, the CDR3 reads TGTGCCTGGAGCTTGCCTGGGGCCAACGTCCTGACTTTC. The encoded protein is CAWSLPGANVLTF.

The chain is built from TRBV7-2 and TRBJ2-3; 9 bases are shared with TRBD2. V shed 2 bases and J 2 bases; nucleotides not matched to a gene: 11. The germline gives CDR1 SGHTA, CDR2 FQGNSA. The CDR3 length is 18 residues. In DNA form, the CDR3 reads TGTGCCAGCAGCTTAAAAGTCCCGGGACTAGCTCCCACAGATACGCAGTATTTT. Translated: CASSLKVPGLAPTDTQYF.

This clonotype appeared a few times. The chain is built from TRBV2 and TRBJ1-1, with D perhaps matching TRBD1 (6 bases). The CDR3 sequence is 14 residues long. Germline CDR1 SNHLY, CDR2 FYNNEI. Trimming removed 10 bases at V and 1 base at J, with 16 bases between. The CDR3 loop reads CAKTLGTPNTEAFF. DNA of the CDR3: TGTGCCAAGACTTTAGGGACACCGAACACTGAAGCTTTCTTT.

This rearrangement joins TRBV6-2 or TRBV6-3 to TRBJ2-3; 8 bases agree with TRBD2. CDR3 length equals 14 residues. The ends lost 6 bases at V and 4 bases at J; junction bases unmatched: 6. CDR1 is MNHEY, CDR2 SVGEGT, per germline. CDR3 loop: CASSFGREADTQYF. CDR3 DNA: TGTGCCAGCAGCTTTGGGCGGGAGGCAGATACGCAGTATTTT.

Many counts were recorded for this clonotype. The V and J genes are TRBV12-3 or TRBV12-4 and TRBJ1-2; D gene ambiguous. Trimming removed 1 base from V and 2 bases from J, with 8 bases in between. CDR3 length: 14 residues. The DNA of the CDR3 is TGTGCCAGCAGTTTAGGGACGGAGAACTATGGCTACACCTTC. This gives the protein CASSLGTENYGYTF.

CDR3: CASSTDTGEQFF. CDR3 sequence (DNA): TGTGCCAGCAGTACCGACACTGGTGAGCAGTTCTTC. J is TRBJ2-1 and V is TRBV28, with D unclear. V lost 5 bases, J lost 9 bases, and 11 bases lay in between. The CDR3 is 12 residues long. In germline, CDR1 is MDHEN, CDR2 SYDVKM.

The chain has TRBV20-1 and TRBJ1-1; 7 nucleotides line up with TRBD1. With 4 bases clipped from V and 4 bases from J, the junction kept 6 bases outside the gene matches. CDR3 length: 13 residues. Germline loops: CDR1 DFQATT, CDR2 SNEGSKA (reference sequence). The CDR3 coding sequence is TGCAGTGCTACCGGGACAGCTGGCACTGAAGCTTTCTTT. Translated: CSATGTAGTEAFF.

This clonotype was detected ten times or more. The J gene is TRBJ1-4, the V gene TRBV7-2; D is undetermined. From germline, CDR1 is SGHTA and CDR2 FQGNSA. The CDR3 runs to 15 residues. The germline V and J ends were trimmed by 4 bases and 0 bases, with 9 bases remaining between them. The CDR3 region is CASSWTHATNEKLFF. CDR3 nucleotides: TGTGCCAGCAGCTGGACCCACGCAACTAATGAAAAACTGTTTTTT.

This clonotype was detected a few times. J is TRBJ2-7 and V is TRBV6-5; D not resolved. CDR3 size: 13 residues. Germline assignment: CDR1 MNHEY and CDR2 SVGAGI. V was trimmed by 2 bases and J by 5 bases, leaving 10 bases between them. In DNA form, the CDR3 reads TGTGCCAGCAGTTACGGGGTAGGAGACGAGCAGTACGTC. This translates into CASSYGVGDEQYV.

V is TRBV27 and J is TRBJ2-2, with 9 positions matching TRBD1. The CDR3 loop spans 14 amino acids. CDR1 and CDR2 (germline): MNHEY, SMNVEV (reference sequence). V shed 3 bases, J shed 6 bases, and the junction held 2 bases outside the gene matches. The CDR3, as DNA: TGTGCCAGCAGTTTGAGGACAGGGGCCGGGGAGCTGTTTTTT. It yields the protein CASSLRTGAGELFF.

This clonotype turned up a few times. V usage is TRBV7-2 and J usage is TRBJ2-1; D is unclear. The CDR3 loop spans 13 amino acids. With 5 bases removed from V and 7 bases from J, the gap between germline ends came to 12 bases. In germline, CDR1 is SGHTA, CDR2 FQGNSA. The CDR3 sequence: CASSPFTGNEQFF. Here the CDR3 DNA reads TGTGCCAGCAGCCCCTTTACTGGGAATGAGCAGTTCTTC.

This clonotype was counted a few times. V gene TRBV4-3 combines with J gene TRBJ2-2; the match to TRBD1 covers 10 bases. CDR1 is LGHNA, CDR2 YSLEER, per germline. The CDR3 runs to 18 residues. Germline trimming cut 1 base from V and 5 bases from J; bases unmatched to any gene: 10. The DNA for the CDR3 is TGCGCCAGCAGCCAAGGGTTCTCCGGGACAGGGGTTACCGGGGAGCTGTTTTTT. The encoded protein is CASSQGFSGTGVTGELFF.

This clonotype came up a few times. This chain links TRBV4-3 with TRBJ2-3; D is ambiguous. The CDR3 runs to 15 residues. V was trimmed by 0 bases and J by 6 bases, leaving 13 bases between them. CDR1 is LGHNA and CDR2 is YSLEER in the germline V gene. The CDR3 bases are TGCGCCAGCAGCCAAGAAAGTTTATACCCGGATACGCAGTATTTT. Its protein product is CASSQESLYPDTQYF.

This chain uses TRBV6-2 or TRBV6-3 with TRBJ2-2, with D possibly being TRBD1 (5 bases). Trimming removed 2 bases at V and 4 bases at J, with 8 bases between. CDR1 is MNHEY, CDR2 SVGEGT, per germline. This CDR3 region has 14 residues. As DNA, the CDR3 is TGTGCCAGCAGTTACGGCAGGGCCACCGGGGAGCTGTTTTTT. Translation: CASSYGRATGELFF.

This clonotype was found a few times. V usage is TRBV4-1 and J usage is TRBJ1-1; unclear D gene. Germline CDR1 is MGHRA and CDR2 is YSYEKL. Trimming removed 3 bases at V and 13 bases at J, with 12 bases between. This CDR3 region has 11 residues. The CDR3 nucleotides are TGCGCCAGCAGCCATCGGGAAGGCCTTTTCTTT. Translation: CASSHREGLFF.

This clonotype was recorded only once. The V and J genes are TRBV7-9 and TRBJ2-5; D is unclear. Germline-derived CDR1 and CDR2 are SEHNR and FQNEAQ (reference sequence). This CDR3 region has 13 residues. The V and J ends lost 7 bases and 3 bases respectively, with 12 bases between them. In DNA, the CDR3 is TGTGCCAGCAAATGGAACAACAAAGAGACCCAGTACTTC. Its protein product is CASKWNNKETQYF.

This clonotype has ten or more counts. The chain employs TRBV7-2 and TRBJ2-7; TRBD2 agrees at 12 bases. The CDR3 has 16 residues. The germline gives CDR1 SGHTA, CDR2 FQGNSA. The trim removed 3 bases at V and 2 bases at J, leaving 5 bases unmatched. The CDR3 DNA reads TGTGCCAGCAGCTTCCCGCTAGCGGGAGGGACCTACGAGCAGTACTTC. This codes for CASSFPLAGGTYEQYF.

This clonotype was counted between two and nine times. The J gene is TRBJ1-5, the V gene TRBV7-2; D gene ambiguous. The CDR3 is made up of 14 amino acids. The V end was cut by 4 bases, the J end by 3 bases, with 10 bases between. CDR1 is SGHTA and CDR2 is FQGNSA in the germline V gene. DNA of the CDR3: TGTGCCAGCAGCTCTGGGTCGAACAATCAGCCCCAGCATTTT. This translates into CASSSGSNNQPQHF.

This clonotype was picked up a small number of times. The J gene is TRBJ2-5, the V gene TRBV12-3 or TRBV12-4; possibly TRBD1 for D (6 bases). The V and J ends lost 6 bases and 2 bases respectively, with 10 bases between them. The CDR3 contains 13 residues. CDR3 sequence: CASSQQGQETQYF. In DNA, the CDR3 is TGTGCCAGCAGCCAACAGGGTCAAGAGACCCAGTACTTC.